Here is one TCR beta chain with its context. The sample comes from a study of shared clonotypes between healthy human individuals. Authors' analysis steps: Filtering differed since immunoSEQ provided only junctions, with no quality scores. Sequenced by immunoSEQ multiplex PCR; TCRdb stores in-frame clones only, minus some. V and J calls and clone size come straight from that table; D and trimming were deduced from the DNA. The sample has hundreds of thousands of clones; roughly 80% are singletons. Investigators divided CD4+ cells into CD45RA+ naive and CD45RA-negative memory subsets. This receptor was taken from a young man in good health. Input material: memory CD4+ T cells sorted from blood. This sample's subset: CD45RA-negative fraction.

CDR3 region: CASGALMGASSTDTQYF. The CDR3 nucleotides read TGTGCCAGCGGCGCCCTGATGGGGGCCTCTAGCACAGATACGCAGTATTTT. The chain has TRBV5-6 and TRBJ2-3; TRBD1 is a possible D gene (6 bases). The V and J ends lost 7 bases and 0 bases respectively, with 21 bases between them. CDR1 is SGHDT and CDR2 is YYEEEE in the germline V gene. There are 17 residues in the CDR3.